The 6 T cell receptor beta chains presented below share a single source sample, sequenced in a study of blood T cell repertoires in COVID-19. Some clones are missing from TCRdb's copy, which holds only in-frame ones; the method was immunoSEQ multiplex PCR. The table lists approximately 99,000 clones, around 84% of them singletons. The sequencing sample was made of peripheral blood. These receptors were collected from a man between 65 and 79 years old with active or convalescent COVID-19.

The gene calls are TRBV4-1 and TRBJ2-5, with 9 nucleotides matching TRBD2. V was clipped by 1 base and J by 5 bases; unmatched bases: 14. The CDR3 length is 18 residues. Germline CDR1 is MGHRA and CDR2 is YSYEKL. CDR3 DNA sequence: TGCGCCAGCAGCCAAGGAGTTCCTAGCGGGGCTAACGGGGAGACCCAGTACTTC. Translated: CASSQGVPSGANGETQYF.

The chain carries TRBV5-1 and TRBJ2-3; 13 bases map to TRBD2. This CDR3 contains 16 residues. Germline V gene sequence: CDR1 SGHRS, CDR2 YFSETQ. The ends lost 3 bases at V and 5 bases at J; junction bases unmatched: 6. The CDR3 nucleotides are TGCGCCAGCAGCTACACTAGCGGGGGGGCGAGAGATACGCAGTATTTT. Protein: CASSYTSGGARDTQYF.

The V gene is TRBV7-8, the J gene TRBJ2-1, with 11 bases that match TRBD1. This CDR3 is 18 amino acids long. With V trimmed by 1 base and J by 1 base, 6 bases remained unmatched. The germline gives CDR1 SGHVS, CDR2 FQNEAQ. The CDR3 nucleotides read TGTGCCAGCAGCTTAGAAGGACAGGGGGCTCGGTCCTACAATGAGCAGTTCTTC. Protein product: CASSLEGQGARSYNEQFF.

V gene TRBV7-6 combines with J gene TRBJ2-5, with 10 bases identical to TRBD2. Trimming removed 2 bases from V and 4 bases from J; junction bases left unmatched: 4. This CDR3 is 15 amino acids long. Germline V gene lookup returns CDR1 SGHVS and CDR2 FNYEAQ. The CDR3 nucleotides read TGTGCCAGCAGCTTAAGCGGGGGGGATGCAGAGACCCAGTACTTC. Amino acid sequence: CASSLSGGDAETQYF.

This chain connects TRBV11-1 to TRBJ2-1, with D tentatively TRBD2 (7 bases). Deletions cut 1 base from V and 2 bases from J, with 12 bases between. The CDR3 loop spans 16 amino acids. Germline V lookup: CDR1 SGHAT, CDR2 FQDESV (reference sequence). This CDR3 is CASSLEGRGTYNEQFF. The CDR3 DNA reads TGTGCCAGCAGCTTAGAGGGGAGGGGGACCTACAATGAGCAGTTCTTC.

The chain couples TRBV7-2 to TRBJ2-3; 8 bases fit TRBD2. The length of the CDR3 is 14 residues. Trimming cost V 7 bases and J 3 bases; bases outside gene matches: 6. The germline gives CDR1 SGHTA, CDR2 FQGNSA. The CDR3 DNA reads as TGTGCCAGCATCCAAGGCGGGGGGACAGATACGCAGTATTTT. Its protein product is CASIQGGGTDTQYF.